One and the same sample provided the 9 T cell receptor beta chains below, sequenced in a study of blood T cell repertoires in COVID-19. Measured with immunoSEQ multiplex PCR; TCRdb has only the in-frame clones, and not every one. The table shows about 190,000 clones, with roughly 86% occurring only once. Sequenced material: peripheral blood. The origin of the receptors is a woman aged 70-85 years with active or convalescent COVID-19.

This chain uses TRBV18 with TRBJ1-5, with D perhaps TRBD1 (6 bases). The CDR3 consists of 13 residues. V was pared by 6 bases and J by 7 bases, with 13 bases between. The V gene's germline CDR1 is KGHSH and CDR2 LQKENI. The CDR3 reads CASSPDRSQPQHF. CDR3 DNA: TGTGCCAGCTCCCCCGACAGGTCGCAGCCCCAGCATTTT. The variable domain in full, completed from reference TRBV18 and TRBJ1-5, reads NAGVMQNPRHLVRRRGQEARLRCSPMKGHSHVYWYRQLPEEGLKFMVYLQKENIIDESGMPKERFSAEFPKEGPSILRIQQVVRGDSAAYFCASSPDRSQPQHFGDGTRLSIL.

The chain recombines TRBV19 with TRBJ1-1, with TRBD1 identical over 11 bases. Germline values: CDR1 LNHDA, CDR2 SQIVND (reference sequence). The CDR3 loop spans 16 amino acids. Trimming cost V 8 bases and J 2 bases; bases outside gene matches: 10. CDR3 bases: TGTGCCAGTCATCTTGGACAGGGGGCACATAACACTGAAGCTTTCTTT. Protein product: CASHLGQGAHNTEAFF. The whole variable domain, remainder taken from reference TRBV19 and TRBJ1-1, is DGGITQSPKYLFRKEGQNVTLSCEQNLNHDAMYWYRQDPGQGLRLIYYSQIVNDFQKGDIAEGYSVSREKKESFPLTVTSAQKNPTAFYLCASHLGQGAHNTEAFFGQGTRLTVV.

The genes are TRBV27 and TRBJ2-7, with 7 bases identical to TRBD1. Germline V CDR1 and CDR2: MNHEY, SMNVEV (reference sequence). CDR3 size: 17 residues. V lost 6 bases and J lost 2; bases outside the gene matches: 16. The chain's CDR3 is CASSLSPGTVGAYEQYF. Written as DNA, the CDR3 is TGTGCCAGCAGCCTATCCCCCGGGACAGTAGGGGCCTACGAGCAGTACTTC.

This chain connects TRBV6-2 or TRBV6-3 to TRBJ1-5, with 9 bases identical to TRBD1. V trimming: 6 bases; J trimming: 1 base; junction bases outside the gene matches: 7. The CDR3 runs to 16 residues. Germline CDR1 is MNHEY and CDR2 is SVGEGT. This CDR3 is CASSTDRGESNQPQHF. CDR3 DNA sequence: TGTGCCAGCAGCACGGACAGGGGAGAGAGCAATCAGCCCCAGCATTTT.

For this clone: The sample holds other DNA sequences that translate to the same CDR3. The chain links TRBV15 to TRBJ1-6; D may be TRBD1 (5 bases). Germline values: CDR1 LNHNV, CDR2 YYDKDF (reference sequence). This CDR3 has 15 residues. V shed 0 bases and J shed 9 bases, with 12 bases lying between them. CDR3 residues: CATSREGQGFSPLHF. Here the CDR3 DNA reads TGTGCCACCAGCAGAGAGGGGCAGGGATTTTCACCCCTCCACTTT. Full variable domain (missing parts from reference TRBV15 and TRBJ1-6): DAMVIQNPRYQVTQFGKPVTLSCSQTLNHNVMYWYQQKSSQAPKLLFHYYDKDFNNEADTPDNFQSRRPNTSFCFLDIRSPGLGDTAMYLCATSREGQGFSPLHFGNGTRLTVT.

This chain connects TRBV13 to TRBJ2-3; 9 nucleotides match TRBD2. The CDR3 sequence is 15 residues long. CDR1 PRHDT and CDR2 FYEKMQ come from the germline V gene (reference sequence). V lost 6 bases and J lost 2; bases outside the gene matches: 6. The CDR3 loop is CASRISGRFTDTQYF. The DNA of the CDR3 is TGTGCCAGCAGAATCAGCGGGAGGTTCACAGATACGCAGTATTTT.

The J gene is TRBJ2-5, the V gene TRBV2; the D is unclear. The germline CDR1 and CDR2 sequences are SNHLY and FYNNEI. The CDR3 runs 12 residues. V was cut by 5 bases and J by 5 bases, with 9 bases left in between. The CDR3: CASSSTRETQYF. CDR3 in DNA: TGTGCCAGCAGTTCTACCCGGGAGACCCAGTACTTC.

Here the CDR3 DNA reads TGTGCCAGCAGCTTGAGTGCCTCCGAGCAGTACTTC. Translated: CASSLSASEQYF. The chain has TRBV11-2 and TRBJ2-7; no reliable D call. The V end lost 3 bases, the J end lost 6 bases, and 9 bases lay between the germline ends. Germline V CDR1 and CDR2: SGHAT, FQNNGV. The CDR3 spans 12 residues.

The J gene is TRBJ1-2, the V gene TRBV10-1; 7 nucleotides line up with TRBD1. J lost 2 bases, V lost 7 bases, and 7 bases had no gene match. The CDR3 length is 14 residues. Germline V gene data show CDR1 as WNHNN and CDR2 as SYGVQD (reference sequence). The CDR3 DNA reads TGCGCCAGCAACCGACAGGGAACGAACTATGGCTACACCTTC. Translating gives CASNRQGTNYGYTF.